The present T cell receptor beta chain was sequenced within a study of T cells in Graves' hyperthyroidism and ophthalmopathy. Researchers took RNA transcripts and amplified the TCR beta CDR3 regions from them. A set of HTBI primers served as the primers for a first-round RT-PCR of the TCR CDR3. Each CDR3 protein is one row after TCRdb ran MiXCR on the multiplex PCR reads. There are a few hundred thousand distinct CDR3 sequences in the sample; about a fifth occur only once, and 40% to 45% lies in the top ten. The CDR3 extends over 14 amino acids. V was shortened by 4 bases and J by 9 bases, with 14 bases between the two germline ends. The germline CDR1 and CDR2 sequences are SGHRS and YFSETQ. This clonotype was counted many times.

The chain employs TRBV5-1 and TRBJ1-6; tentative D call: TRBD1 (5 bases). Material: blood. This sequence was found in a man in his late teens or twenties with Graves' ophthalmopathy. DNA of the CDR3: TGCGCCAGCAGCCCAACGGACACTCCTTCACCCCTCCACTTT. Translating gives CASSPTDTPSPLHF.